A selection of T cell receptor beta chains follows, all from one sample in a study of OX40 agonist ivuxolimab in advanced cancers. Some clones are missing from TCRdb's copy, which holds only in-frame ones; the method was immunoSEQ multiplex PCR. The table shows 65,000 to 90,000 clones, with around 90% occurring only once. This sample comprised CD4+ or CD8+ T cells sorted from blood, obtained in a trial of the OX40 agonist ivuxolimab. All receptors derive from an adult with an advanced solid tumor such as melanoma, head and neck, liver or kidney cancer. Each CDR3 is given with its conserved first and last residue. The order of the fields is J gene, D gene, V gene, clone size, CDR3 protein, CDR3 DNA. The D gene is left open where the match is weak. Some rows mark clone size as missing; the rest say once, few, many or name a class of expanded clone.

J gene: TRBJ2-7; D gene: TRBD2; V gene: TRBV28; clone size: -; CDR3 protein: CASMAGVGEQYF; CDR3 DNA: TGTGCCAGCATGGCGGGAGTAGGCGAGCAGTACTTC
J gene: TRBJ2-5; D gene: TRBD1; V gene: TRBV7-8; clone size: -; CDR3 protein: CASSLTGVGETQYF; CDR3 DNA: TGTGCCAGCAGCTTAACAGGGGTGGGAGAGACCCAGTACTTC
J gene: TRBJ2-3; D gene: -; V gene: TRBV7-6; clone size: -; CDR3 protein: CASSLNGQIADTQYF; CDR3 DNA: TGTGCCAGCAGCTTAAATGGACAGATTGCAGATACGCAGTATTTT
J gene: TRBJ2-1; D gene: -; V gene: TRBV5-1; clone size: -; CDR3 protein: CASSLISGRLGGEQFF; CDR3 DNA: TGCGCCAGCAGCTTAATTTCAGGCCGTTTGGGGGGTGAGCAGTTCTTC
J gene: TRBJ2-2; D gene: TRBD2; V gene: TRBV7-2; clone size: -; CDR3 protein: CASSPRTSGRDGELFF; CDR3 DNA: TGTGCCAGCAGCCCGCGGACTAGCGGGAGGGACGGGGAGCTGTTTTTT
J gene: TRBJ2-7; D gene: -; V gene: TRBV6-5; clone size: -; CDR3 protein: CASSYGRYEQYF; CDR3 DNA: TGTGCCAGCAGTTACGGTCGCTACGAGCAGTACTTC
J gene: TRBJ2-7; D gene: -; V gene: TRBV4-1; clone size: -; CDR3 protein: CASSPSLGLYEQYF; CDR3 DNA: TGCGCCAGCAGCCCTAGCCTGGGTTTGTACGAGCAGTACTTC
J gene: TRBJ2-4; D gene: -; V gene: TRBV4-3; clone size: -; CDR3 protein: CASSQDGFGGAKNIQYF; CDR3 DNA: TGCGCCAGCAGCCAAGATGGGTTCGGGGGCGCCAAAAACATTCAGTACTTC
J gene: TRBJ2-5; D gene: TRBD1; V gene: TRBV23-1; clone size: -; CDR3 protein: CASSQDEGQPSSKTQYF; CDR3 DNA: TGCGCCAGCAGTCAAGACGAGGGACAGCCCTCCTCGAAGACCCAGTACTTC
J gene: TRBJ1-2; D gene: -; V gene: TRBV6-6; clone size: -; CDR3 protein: CASSPTGNYGYTF; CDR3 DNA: TGTGCCAGCAGCCCCACGGGGAACTATGGCTACACCTTC
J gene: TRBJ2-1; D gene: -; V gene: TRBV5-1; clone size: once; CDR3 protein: CASGTRPDEQFF; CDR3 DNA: TGCGCCAGCGGTACTAGACCGGATGAGCAGTTCTTC
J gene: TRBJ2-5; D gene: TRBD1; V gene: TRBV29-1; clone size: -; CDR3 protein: CSVGGQQETQYF; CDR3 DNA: TGCAGCGTTGGGGGACAGCAAGAGACCCAGTACTTC
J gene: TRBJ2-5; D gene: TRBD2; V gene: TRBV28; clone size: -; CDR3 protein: CASSSGGKETQYF; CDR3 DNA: TGTGCCAGCAGTTCGGGGGGAAAAGAGACCCAGTACTTC
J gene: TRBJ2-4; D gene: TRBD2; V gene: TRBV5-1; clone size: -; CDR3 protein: CASSLGAGVDIQYF; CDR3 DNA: TGCGCCAGCAGCTTGGGCGCGGGGGTGGACATTCAGTACTTC
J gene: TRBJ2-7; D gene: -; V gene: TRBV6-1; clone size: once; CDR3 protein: CASSTGLNREQYF; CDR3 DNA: TGTGCCAGCAGTACCGGACTAAACCGCGAGCAGTACTTC
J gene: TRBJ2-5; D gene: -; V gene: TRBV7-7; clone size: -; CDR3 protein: CASSRRGEETQYF; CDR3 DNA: TGTGCTAGCAGCCGGAGGGGCGAAGAGACCCAGTACTTC
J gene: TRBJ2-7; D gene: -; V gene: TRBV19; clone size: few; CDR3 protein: CASSKAVSYEQYF; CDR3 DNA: TGTGCCAGTAGCAAGGCCGTATCCTACGAGCAGTACTTC
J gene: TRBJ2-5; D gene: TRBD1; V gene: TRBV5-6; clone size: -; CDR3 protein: CASSFAGRGWETQYF; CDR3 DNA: TGTGCCAGCAGCTTCGCAGGCAGGGGGTGGGAGACCCAGTACTTC
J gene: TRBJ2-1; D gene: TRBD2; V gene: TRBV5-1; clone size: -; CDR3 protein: CASAGLAGGNEQFF; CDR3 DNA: TGCGCCAGCGCTGGACTAGCGGGAGGGAATGAGCAGTTCTTC
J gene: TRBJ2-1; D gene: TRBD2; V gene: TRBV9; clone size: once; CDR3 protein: CASSVGGGRESKDEQFF; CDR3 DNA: TGTGCCAGCAGCGTAGGGGGTGGGCGGGAGAGTAAGGATGAGCAGTTCTTC
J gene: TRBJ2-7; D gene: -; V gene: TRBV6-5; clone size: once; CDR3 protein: CASSYSSPGQNYEQYF; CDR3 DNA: TGTGCCAGCAGTTACTCGAGTCCTGGACAGAACTACGAGCAGTACTTC
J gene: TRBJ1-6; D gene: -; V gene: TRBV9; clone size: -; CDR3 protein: CASTPQGDSSPLHF; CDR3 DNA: TGTGCCAGCACCCCCCAGGGCGATAGTTCACCCCTCCACTTT
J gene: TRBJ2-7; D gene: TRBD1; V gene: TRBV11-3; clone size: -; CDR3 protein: CASSLARQGPYEQYF; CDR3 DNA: TGTGCCAGCAGCTTAGCCCGACAGGGGCCCTACGAGCAGTACTTC
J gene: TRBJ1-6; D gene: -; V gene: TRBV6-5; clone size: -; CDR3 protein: CASSPLGRGSPLHF; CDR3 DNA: TGTGCCAGCTCTCCACTGGGGAGGGGATCACCCCTCCACTTT
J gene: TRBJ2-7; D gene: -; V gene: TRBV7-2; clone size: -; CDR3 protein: CASSSVVTNPSVQYF; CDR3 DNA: TGTGCCAGCAGCTCAGTCGTGACTAATCCTTCAGTGCAGTACTTC
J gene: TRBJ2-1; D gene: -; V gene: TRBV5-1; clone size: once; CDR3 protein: CASSLDGAGEQFF; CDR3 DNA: TGCGCCAGCAGCTTGGACGGGGCCGGTGAGCAGTTCTTC